This T cell receptor beta chain was retrieved from a study of shared clonotypes between healthy human individuals. General study findings and limits: Estimated clonotype richness was generally higher in naive than memory subsets. A few donors had around 5% of their naive CD4 clonotypes in common.

The assay was immunoSEQ multiplex PCR, and TCRdb's table has in-frame clones only and misses some. The profile covers approximately 2.1 million clones, with approximately 95% appearing a single time and approximately 0.4% taken by the ten largest. For this clone: The antigen is unknown.

The germline V gene encodes CDR1 ENHRY and CDR2 SYGVKD. The V and J ends lost 6 bases and 4 bases respectively, with 12 bases between them. The CDR3 contains 14 residues. This TCR was recovered from a man aged 18 to 30 in good health. Some clones in this sample may be carry-over from other donors' samples. Sequenced: naive CD4+ T cells from PBMCs. The sample's subset: CD45RA+ positively selected. The genes are TRBV10-3 and TRBJ1-4; D might be TRBD1 (5 bases). The CDR3 DNA sequence: TGTGCCATCAGCCCCTCGGACATTAATGAAAAACTGTTTTTT. Residues: CAISPSDINEKLFF.